The clone carrying this T cell receptor (beta chain) is medium-sized. Being off target in a library aimed at alpha chains, this beta chain has a size of little meaning. Germline CDR1 and CDR2: SQVTM and ANQGSEA. The V gene lost 4 bases and the J gene lost 2 bases, with 8 bases spanning the gap. The CDR3 has 12 residues. Sample time point: sample taken at primary tumor resection. Unsorted whole RNA of tumor, nontumor lung or frozen PBMC was sequenced. The record originates from a study of spatial heterogeneity in lung cancer. TCRdb re-analysed the 5' RACE reads in MiXCR, keeping a single row per CDR3 protein. Of about 5,400 distinct CDR3 sequences in the sample, 34% were seen once.

The J gene is TRBJ2-5, the V gene TRBV29-1, with D hard to call. The source of this sequence is a female donor with early-stage non-small cell lung cancer. The input for sequencing was PBMCs, taken at surgery. The CDR3 is CSVVFTQETQYF. DNA of the CDR3: TGCAGCGTTGTCTTTACACAAGAGACCCAGTACTTC. Complete variable domain (other parts from reference TRBV29-1 and TRBJ2-5): SAVISQKPSRDICQRGTSLTIQCQVDSQVTMMFWYRQQPGQSLTLIATANQGSEATYESGFVIDKFPISRPNLTFSTLTVSNMSPEDSSIYLCSVVFTQETQYFGPGTRLLVL.